A selection of T cell receptor beta chains follows, all from one sample in a study of blood T cell repertoires in COVID-19. The method was immunoSEQ multiplex PCR; TCRdb's version includes in-frame clones alone and lacks a portion of them. The sample includes about 370,000 clones, 80% to 90% of them seen just once. Material for sequencing was PBMCs or T cells enriched from blood (not recorded which). These receptor sequences come from a man between 18 and 35 years old who had recovered from COVID-19. CDR3s include the opening cysteine and the closing phenylalanine or tryptophan. A D gene is named only where the DNA matches it firmly. A clone size is listed for some rows: how often the clone was seen (once, few, many), or a class if it is expanded.

J gene: TRBJ1-2
CDR3 length: 16
V gene: TRBV5-4
D gene: NA
clone size: once
CDR3 protein: CASSPGGGRLNYGYTF
CDR3 DNA: TGTGCCAGCAGCCCGGGGGGGGGCAGGCTTAACTATGGCTACACCTTC

J gene: TRBJ1-1
CDR3 length: 14
V gene: TRBV14
D gene: NA
clone size: once
CDR3 protein: CASSQGGMNTEAFF
CDR3 DNA: TGTGCCAGCAGCCAGGGGGGTATGAACACTGAAGCTTTCTTT

J gene: TRBJ1-5
CDR3 length: 16
V gene: TRBV28
D gene: NA
clone size: NA
CDR3 protein: CASSLVAGYSNQPQHF
CDR3 DNA: TGTGCCAGCAGTTTAGTCGCGGGATATAGCAATCAGCCCCAGCATTTT

J gene: TRBJ2-7
CDR3 length: 19
V gene: TRBV4-1
D gene: TRBD2
clone size: once
CDR3 protein: CASSQLGLGSGRSSYEQYF
CDR3 DNA: TGCGCCAGCAGCCAACTAGGGTTGGGTAGCGGGAGGTCCTCCTACGAGCAGTACTTC

J gene: TRBJ2-3
CDR3 length: 16
V gene: TRBV28
D gene: TRBD1
clone size: NA
CDR3 protein: CASSLGGQGARDTQYF
CDR3 DNA: TGTGCCAGCAGTTTAGGAGGTCAGGGGGCGCGGGATACGCAGTATTTT

J gene: TRBJ2-2
CDR3 length: 15
V gene: TRBV5-4
D gene: NA
clone size: NA
CDR3 protein: CASSSPRSLAGELFF
CDR3 DNA: TGTGCCAGCAGCTCGCCGAGATCATTAGCCGGGGAGCTGTTTTTT

J gene: TRBJ2-2
CDR3 length: 16
V gene: TRBV7-3
D gene: NA
clone size: NA
CDR3 protein: CASSPYGTSNTGELFF
CDR3 DNA: TGTGCCAGCAGCCCTTACGGGACTTCGAACACCGGGGAGCTGTTTTTT

J gene: TRBJ2-7
CDR3 length: 17
V gene: TRBV5-1
D gene: TRBD1
clone size: NA
CDR3 protein: CASSLVLGDRGRYEQYF
CDR3 DNA: TGCGCCAGCAGCTTGGTTCTAGGGGACAGAGGACGATACGAGCAGTACTTC

J gene: TRBJ1-2
CDR3 length: 15
V gene: TRBV5-1
D gene: TRBD1
clone size: NA
CDR3 protein: CASSLGQGPNYGYTF
CDR3 DNA: TGCGCCAGCAGCCTCGGACAGGGCCCCAACTATGGCTACACCTTC

J gene: TRBJ1-2
CDR3 length: 12
V gene: TRBV12-3/TRBV12-4
D gene: NA
clone size: once
CDR3 protein: CASKTRYGGYTF
CDR3 DNA: TGTGCCAGCAAAACCCGCTACGGTGGCTACACCTTC

J gene: TRBJ1-4
CDR3 length: 17
V gene: TRBV10-3
D gene: TRBD1
clone size: NA
CDR3 protein: CAISESIRTGQAEKLFF
CDR3 DNA: TGTGCCATCAGTGAGTCGATACGGACAGGGCAGGCTGAAAAACTGTTTTTT

J gene: TRBJ2-2
CDR3 length: 16
V gene: TRBV9
D gene: TRBD1
clone size: NA
CDR3 protein: CASSLRTGANTGELFF
CDR3 DNA: TGTGCCAGCAGCCTTAGGACAGGCGCGAACACCGGGGAGCTGTTTTTT

J gene: TRBJ2-3
CDR3 length: 17
V gene: TRBV7-3
D gene: TRBD2
clone size: NA
CDR3 protein: CASSLTGGGSAGDTQYF
CDR3 DNA: TGTGCCAGCAGCTTAACAGGCGGCGGGAGTGCAGGGGATACGCAGTATTTT

J gene: TRBJ2-1
CDR3 length: 17
V gene: TRBV24-1
D gene: TRBD2
clone size: NA
CDR3 protein: CATSDRPASGRAYEQFF
CDR3 DNA: TGTGCCACCAGTGATCGCCCAGCTAGCGGGAGGGCCTATGAGCAGTTCTTC

J gene: TRBJ2-3
CDR3 length: 17
V gene: TRBV5-1
D gene: TRBD2
clone size: NA
CDR3 protein: CASSAIYSGGAADTQYF
CDR3 DNA: TGCGCCAGCAGCGCAATTTATTCCGGGGGGGCGGCAGATACGCAGTATTTT

J gene: TRBJ1-1
CDR3 length: 14
V gene: TRBV1
D gene: NA
clone size: NA
CDR3 protein: CTSSRYLRGTEAFF
CDR3 DNA: TGCACCAGCAGCCGGTACCTCCGGGGGACTGAAGCTTTCTTT

J gene: TRBJ1-6
CDR3 length: 17
V gene: TRBV5-1
D gene: TRBD1
clone size: NA
CDR3 protein: CASSLDGTGILNSPLHF
CDR3 DNA: TGCGCCAGCAGCTTGGACGGGACAGGGATTTTAAATTCACCCCTCCACTTT

J gene: TRBJ2-7
CDR3 length: 17
V gene: TRBV23-1
D gene: TRBD1
clone size: NA
CDR3 protein: CASSQSGQEIPRYEQYF
CDR3 DNA: TGCGCCAGCAGTCAATCAGGACAGGAAATTCCTAGGTACGAGCAGTACTTC

J gene: TRBJ1-4
CDR3 length: 16
V gene: TRBV9
D gene: TRBD1
clone size: NA
CDR3 protein: CASSVGDRGRGEKLFF
CDR3 DNA: TGTGCCAGCAGCGTAGGGGACAGGGGGCGTGGGGAAAAACTGTTTTTT

J gene: TRBJ1-2
CDR3 length: 15
V gene: TRBV19
D gene: TRBD1
clone size: NA
CDR3 protein: CASSRTGQAIGGYTF
CDR3 DNA: TGTGCCAGTAGTAGAACGGGACAGGCCATTGGGGGCTACACCTTC

J gene: TRBJ1-1
CDR3 length: 14
V gene: TRBV28
D gene: TRBD1
clone size: NA
CDR3 protein: CASSSGQMNTEAFF
CDR3 DNA: TGTGCCAGCAGTTCGGGACAGATGAACACTGAAGCTTTCTTT

J gene: TRBJ2-7
CDR3 length: 16
V gene: TRBV7-2
D gene: NA
clone size: NA
CDR3 protein: CASSHRGAGSRYEQYF
CDR3 DNA: TGTGCCAGCAGCCATCGCGGGGCGGGATCTAGGTACGAGCAGTACTTC

J gene: TRBJ2-1
CDR3 length: 15
V gene: TRBV6-5
D gene: TRBD2
clone size: NA
CDR3 protein: CASTLAGGPYNEQFF
CDR3 DNA: TGTGCCAGCACCCTAGCGGGAGGCCCCTACAATGAGCAGTTCTTC

J gene: TRBJ2-1
CDR3 length: 12
V gene: TRBV7-3
D gene: NA
clone size: NA
CDR3 protein: CASIIGGNEQFF
CDR3 DNA: TGTGCCAGCATCATAGGGGGTAATGAGCAGTTCTTC

J gene: TRBJ2-1
CDR3 length: 16
V gene: TRBV19
D gene: TRBD2
clone size: NA
CDR3 protein: CASSPISGSSYNEQFF
CDR3 DNA: TGTGCCAGTAGTCCCATTAGCGGGAGCTCCTACAATGAGCAGTTCTTC

J gene: TRBJ1-1
CDR3 length: 15
V gene: TRBV27
D gene: NA
clone size: NA
CDR3 protein: CASSLWAAGSPEAFF
CDR3 DNA: TGTGCCAGCAGTTTATGGGCTGCGGGGTCGCCTGAAGCTTTCTTT

J gene: TRBJ2-3
CDR3 length: 17
V gene: TRBV6-2/TRBV6-3
D gene: TRBD2
clone size: NA
CDR3 protein: CASSYSILPSGTDTQYF
CDR3 DNA: TGTGCCAGCAGTTACTCGATTCTCCCTAGCGGGACAGATACGCAGTATTTT

J gene: TRBJ1-2
CDR3 length: 15
V gene: TRBV4-1
D gene: NA
clone size: NA
CDR3 protein: CASSQGPGLNYGYTF
CDR3 DNA: TGCGCCAGCAGCCAAGGCCCAGGGCTTAACTATGGCTACACCTTC

J gene: TRBJ2-1
CDR3 length: 17
V gene: TRBV9
D gene: TRBD1
clone size: NA
CDR3 protein: CASSVTARTGGPNEQFF
CDR3 DNA: TGTGCCAGCAGCGTCACTGCCCGGACAGGGGGGCCCAATGAGCAGTTCTTC

J gene: TRBJ1-6
CDR3 length: 16
V gene: TRBV10-3
D gene: NA
clone size: few
CDR3 protein: CAIRGSASSYNSPLHF
CDR3 DNA: TGTGCCATAAGAGGATCGGCGAGCTCCTATAATTCACCCCTCCACTTT

J gene: TRBJ1-4
CDR3 length: 16
V gene: TRBV5-8
D gene: NA
clone size: NA
CDR3 protein: CASSARWSLAQGKLFF
CDR3 DNA: TGTGCCAGCAGCGCGAGGTGGAGTTTGGCCCAAGGAAAACTGTTTTTT

J gene: TRBJ2-3
CDR3 length: 17
V gene: TRBV29-1
D gene: TRBD2
clone size: NA
CDR3 protein: CSVEGHSSSGTTDTQYF
CDR3 DNA: TGCAGCGTTGAAGGCCATTCGTCTAGCGGAACCACAGATACGCAGTATTTT

J gene: TRBJ2-3
CDR3 length: 15
V gene: TRBV5-1
D gene: TRBD2
clone size: NA
CDR3 protein: CASSWGTSNTDTQYF
CDR3 DNA: TGCGCCAGCAGCTGGGGGACTAGCAACACAGATACGCAGTATTTT

J gene: TRBJ2-5
CDR3 length: 13
V gene: TRBV19
D gene: NA
clone size: NA
CDR3 protein: CATRRENGETQYF
CDR3 DNA: TGTGCCACCCGGCGGGAAAATGGGGAGACCCAGTACTTC

J gene: TRBJ1-5
CDR3 length: 13
V gene: TRBV2
D gene: NA
clone size: NA
CDR3 protein: CASTGEGNQPQHF
CDR3 DNA: TGTGCCAGCACCGGGGAGGGCAATCAGCCCCAGCATTTT

J gene: TRBJ1-1
CDR3 length: 13
V gene: TRBV28
D gene: TRBD1
clone size: once
CDR3 protein: CASSLRGQVEAFF
CDR3 DNA: TGTGCCAGCAGTTTAAGAGGACAGGTTGAAGCTTTCTTT

J gene: TRBJ2-7
CDR3 length: 14
V gene: TRBV4-1
D gene: NA
clone size: NA
CDR3 protein: CASSQDWTVNEQYF
CDR3 DNA: TGCGCCAGCAGCCAAGATTGGACAGTAAACGAGCAGTACTTC

J gene: TRBJ2-1
CDR3 length: 16
V gene: TRBV27
D gene: TRBD2
clone size: NA
CDR3 protein: CASSERLAGNKDEQFF
CDR3 DNA: TGTGCCAGCAGTGAGCGACTAGCGGGGAATAAGGATGAGCAGTTCTTC

J gene: TRBJ1-5
CDR3 length: 14
V gene: TRBV19
D gene: NA
clone size: NA
CDR3 protein: CASRGGKSNQPQHF
CDR3 DNA: TGTGCCAGTAGAGGAGGGAAGAGCAATCAGCCCCAGCATTTT